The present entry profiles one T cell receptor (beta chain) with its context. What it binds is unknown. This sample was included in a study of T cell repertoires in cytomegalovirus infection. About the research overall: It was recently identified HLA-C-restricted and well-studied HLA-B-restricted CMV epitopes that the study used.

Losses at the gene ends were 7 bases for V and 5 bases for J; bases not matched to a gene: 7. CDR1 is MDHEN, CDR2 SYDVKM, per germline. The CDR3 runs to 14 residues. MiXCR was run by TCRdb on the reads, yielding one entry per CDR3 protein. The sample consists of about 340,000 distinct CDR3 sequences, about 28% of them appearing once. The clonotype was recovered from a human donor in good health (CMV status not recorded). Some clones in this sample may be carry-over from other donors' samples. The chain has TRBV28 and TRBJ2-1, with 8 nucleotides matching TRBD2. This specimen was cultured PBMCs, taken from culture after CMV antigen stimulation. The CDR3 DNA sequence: TGTGCCAGCACCCAGACTAGCGAGAACAATGAGCAGTTCTTC. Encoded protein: CASTQTSENNEQFF.